Included here is one T cell receptor beta chain sequence, with context. Study processing details: Amplifying reference gene primers gave estimates of nucleated cell counts. Sequencing used immunoSEQ multiplex PCR; TCRdb keeps in-frame clones, though not all of them. V and J calls and clone size follow that table, whereas D and trimming were derived from the DNA. This sample carries about 140,000 clones, around nine tenths of them seen once, and the ten largest clones take around 1.6%. This record belongs to a study of blood T cell repertoires in COVID-19. Study details: The samples span acute and convalescent COVID-19 from the United States, Italy and Spain. From T cells, B-cell-depleted T cells, or PBMCs came the material, which was cDNA or gDNA.

CDR3 length: 15 amino acids. The germline V gene has CDR1 SGHRS and CDR2 YFSETQ. V gave up 1 base and J gave up 5 bases, with 14 bases separating them. Material for sequencing was peripheral blood. The source is a human donor in a cohort sampled during active COVID-19. The V and J genes are TRBV5-1 and TRBJ2-3, with D maybe TRBD2 (6 bases). CDR3 nucleotide sequence: TGCGCCAGCAGCTTGACAGGTCTCGGGGGAGATACGCAGTATTTT. It is translated as CASSLTGLGGDTQYF. Combining the CDR3 with reference TRBV5-1 and TRBJ2-3 gives the whole variable domain KAGVTQTPRYLIKTRGQQVTLSCSPISGHRSVSWYQQTPGQGLQFLFEYFSETQRNKGNFPGRFSGRQFSNSRSEMNVSTLELGDSALYLCASSLTGLGGDTQYFGPGTRLTVL.